Presented here are 31 T cell receptor beta chains from one specimen sequenced in a study of PD-1 blockade in classical Hodgkin lymphoma. This sample's time point: cycle 4 day 1 (C4D1), after more than five weeks of nivolumab. Every patient had relapsed following autologous stem cell transplantation, and cohorts differed in brentuximab vedotin exposure. Assay used: immunoSEQ multiplex PCR; TCRdb lists only in-frame clones, some missing. The data hold tens of thousands of clones, with about nine tenths observed a single time. Specimen: peripheral blood mononuclear cells (PBMCs), collected before the fourth cycle of nivolumab. The source is a human donor with classical Hodgkin lymphoma.

V usage is TRBV10-3 and J usage is TRBJ2-1, with 8 bases matching TRBD1. Per the germline V gene, CDR1 is ENHRY and CDR2 is SYGVKD. The CDR3 runs 13 residues. Germline trimming cut 6 bases from V and 6 bases from J; bases unmatched to any gene: 4. CDR3: CAIRTGVGNEQFF. Here the CDR3 DNA reads TGTGCCATCAGGACAGGGGTGGGCAATGAGCAGTTCTTC.

The table lists this clone with a few counts. CDR3 in amino acids: CAWSVQGLSNQPQHF. The CDR3 bases are TGTGCCTGGAGTGTACAAGGACTTAGCAATCAGCCCCAGCATTTT. This chain links TRBV30 with TRBJ1-5; D unresolved. V was shortened by 0 bases and J by 0 bases, with 9 bases between the two germline ends. The CDR3 is 15 residues long. Germline V gene sequence: CDR1 GTSNPN, CDR2 SVGIG (reference sequence).

The chain combines TRBV13 with TRBJ1-2, with D possibly being TRBD1 (6 bases). CDR3 length: 15 amino acids. Germline V gene data show CDR1 as PRHDT and CDR2 as FYEKMQ (reference sequence). Trimming took 5 bases from V and 4 from J, leaving 17 bases between them. The CDR3 coding sequence is TGTGCCAGCAGCCCAGACAGGTTTTCGCTCTATGGCTACACCTTC. The encoded protein is CASSPDRFSLYGYTF.

The chain carries TRBV4-2 and TRBJ2-7; 7 positions agree with TRBD1. The germline V gene encodes CDR1 LGHNA and CDR2 YNFKEQ. V shed 3 bases and J 3 bases; nucleotides not matched to a gene: 8. The CDR3 extends over 15 amino acids. Here the CDR3 DNA reads TGTGCCAGCAGCCAGAGGGATGACAGGGACTACGAGCAGTACTTC. Translated, it gives CASSQRDDRDYEQYF.

This chain connects TRBV4-3 to TRBJ1-5; 9 bases line up with TRBD1. Germline CDR1 and CDR2: LGHNA and YSLEER. The ends lost 1 base at V and 4 bases at J; junction bases unmatched: 2. This CDR3 has 15 residues. CDR3 coding DNA: TGCGCCAGCAGCCAAGGGACAGGGGCTAATCAGCCCCAGCATTTT. Translating it yields CASSQGTGANQPQHF.

The chain joins TRBV9 to TRBJ1-5, with D perhaps matching TRBD1 (6 bases). The CDR3 extends over 15 amino acids. Germline V gene sequence: CDR1 SGDLS, CDR2 YYNGEE. V was pared by 2 bases and J by 3 bases, with 12 bases between. Written as DNA, the CDR3 is TGTGCCAGCAGCGTCGGCGACAGGCCCAATCAGCCCCAGCATTTT. As protein: CASSVGDRPNQPQHF.

Only one count was recorded for this clone. The chain recombines TRBV4-1 with TRBJ2-7; D uncertain. The CDR3 totals 13 residues. From germline, CDR1 is MGHRA and CDR2 YSYEKL. V lost 1 base, J lost 2 bases, and 6 bases lay in between. The CDR3 sequence is CASSQAATYEQYF. The CDR3 coding sequence is TGCGCCAGCAGCCAAGCGGCTACCTACGAGCAGTACTTC.

The CDR3 spells CASIRTGSDTQYF. Written as DNA, the CDR3 is TGTGCCAGTATTCGGACAGGGTCGGATACGCAGTATTTT. The genes are TRBV19 and TRBJ2-3; the match to TRBD1 covers 8 bases. This CDR3 spans 13 amino acids. V was clipped by 7 bases and J by 6 bases; unmatched bases: 6. Looked up from germline, CDR1 is LNHDA and CDR2 is SQIVND (reference sequence).

The genes are TRBV5-4 and TRBJ1-5; D is possibly TRBD1 (5 bases). The CDR3 is 14 residues long. V gave up 2 bases and J gave up 1 base, with 7 bases separating them. The germline CDR1 and CDR2 sequences are SGHNT and YYREEE (reference sequence). The CDR3 bases are TGTGCCAGCAGCTTTCGGGGGAGCAATCAGCCCCAGCATTTT. It codes for CASSFRGSNQPQHF.

This chain uses TRBV28 with TRBJ2-3; 10 positions match TRBD2. The CDR3 has 16 residues. CDR1 MDHEN and CDR2 SYDVKM come from the germline V gene. J lost 2 bases, V lost 5 bases, and 7 bases had no gene match. The CDR3 coding sequence is TGTGCCAGCAGTGCCGGACTAGCGGAGCCCACAGATACGCAGTATTTT. This translates into CASSAGLAEPTDTQYF.

The chain links TRBV19 to TRBJ2-5; a possible D gene is TRBD1 (6 bases). Germline CDR1 is LNHDA and CDR2 is SQIVND (reference sequence). Trimming pared 2 bases from V and 0 bases from J, leaving 10 bases between. This CDR3 has 15 residues. The CDR3 region is CASSITGSHQETQYF. DNA for the CDR3: TGTGCCAGTAGTATAACAGGGAGTCACCAAGAGACCCAGTACTTC. The whole variable domain, remainder taken from reference TRBV19 and TRBJ2-5, is DGGITQSPKYLFRKEGQNVTLSCEQNLNHDAMYWYRQDPGQGLRLIYYSQIVNDFQKGDIAEGYSVSREKKESFPLTVTSAQKNPTAFYLCASSITGSHQETQYFGPGTRLLVL.

The rearrangement uses TRBV7-3 and TRBJ1-6; D perhaps matches TRBD1 (6 bases). Germline V CDR1 and CDR2: SGHTA, FQGTGA. The CDR3 has 15 residues. V lost 1 base to trimming and J lost 6 bases, with 10 bases between them. The CDR3 DNA follows: TGTGCCAGCAGCTTAAGGGGGGCTGCTAATTCACCCCTCCACTTT. Protein: CASSLRGAANSPLHF.

This chain joins TRBV5-6 and TRBJ2-1; 8 bases line up with TRBD2. V trimming: 0 bases; J trimming: 7 bases; junction bases outside the gene matches: 15. CDR1 SGHDT and CDR2 YYEEEE come from the germline V gene. The CDR3 consists of 18 residues. DNA of the CDR3: TGTGCCAGCAGCTTGGAGAAGACTAGCGAGACATCAAGAAATGAGCAGTTCTTC. This encodes CASSLEKTSETSRNEQFF.

The rearrangement uses TRBV7-9 and TRBJ1-4; 7 bases align to TRBD1. J gave up 3 bases and V 4 bases, and 8 bases lay outside the gene matches. The CDR3 loop spans 16 amino acids. CDR1 is SEHNR and CDR2 is FQNEAQ in the germline V gene (reference sequence). This CDR3 is CASSSLRDSSNEKLFF. CDR3 nucleotides: TGTGCCAGCAGCTCGCTCCGGGACAGTTCTAATGAAAAACTGTTTTTT.

This chain connects TRBV15 to TRBJ1-5; D is possibly TRBD1 (5 bases). Per the germline V gene, CDR1 is LNHNV and CDR2 is YYDKDF (reference sequence). The CDR3 runs to 15 residues. Trimming cost V 4 bases and J 6 bases, with 16 bases left between them. DNA of the CDR3: TGTGCCACCAGCACCGGCAGGGATTTGGGTCAGCCCCAGCATTTT. This sequence encodes CATSTGRDLGQPQHF. Variable domain in full (rest from reference TRBV15 and TRBJ1-5): DAMVIQNPRYQVTQFGKPVTLSCSQTLNHNVMYWYQQKSSQAPKLLFHYYDKDFNNEADTPDNFQSRRPNTSFCFLDIRSPGLGDTAMYLCATSTGRDLGQPQHFGDGTRLSIL.

V and J are TRBV14 and TRBJ2-2; D perhaps matches TRBD2 (5 bases). Germline CDR1 is SGHDN and CDR2 is FVKESK. The V and J ends lost 5 bases and 7 bases respectively, with 14 bases between them. The CDR3 totals 14 residues. Here the CDR3 DNA reads TGTGCCAGCAGCACAAGCGGATGGGGCGGGGAGCTGTTTTTT. This codes for CASSTSGWGGELFF.

This clone was counted only a few times. The chain recombines TRBV6-6 with TRBJ2-1, with a possible D match to TRBD1 (5 bases). This CDR3 region has 13 residues. Germline-derived CDR1 and CDR2 are MNHNY and SVGAGI (reference sequence). V gave up 1 base and J gave up 12 bases, with 13 bases separating them. The CDR3 bases are TGTGCCAGCAGTTACTGGAGTCCCCAGGGGCAGTTCTTC. Its translation is CASSYWSPQGQFF.

This chain joins TRBV11-2 and TRBJ2-7; D unclear. The V end lost 2 bases, the J end lost 0 bases, and 20 bases lay between the germline ends. The germline V gene encodes CDR1 SGHAT and CDR2 FQNNGV. The CDR3 runs 18 residues. As DNA, the CDR3 is TGTGCCAGCAGCTTAAATCTAGTGAGGCCCCCGAGCTCCTACGAGCAGTACTTC. It encodes CASSLNLVRPPSSYEQYF.

V gene TRBV4-2 combines with J gene TRBJ1-5; tentative D call: TRBD1 (6 bases). This CDR3 is built from 15 residues. V lost 4 bases and J lost 10, with 20 bases in between. Per germline, CDR1 LGHNA and CDR2 YNFKEQ. The CDR3 is CASSPFDRPDDPQHF. CDR3 coding DNA: TGTGCCAGCAGCCCGTTCGACAGGCCCGACGATCCCCAGCATTTT.

The rearrangement uses TRBV7-9 and TRBJ2-1, with 8 bases matching TRBD2. The J segment lost 4 bases and the V segment lost 6 bases, leaving 11 bases of the junction unmatched. Per the germline V gene, CDR1 is SEHNR and CDR2 is FQNEAQ (reference sequence). CDR3 size: 16 residues. The CDR3 protein is CASRTGGTTFYNEQFF. CDR3 DNA sequence: TGTGCCAGCAGAACGGGAGGGACAACATTTTACAATGAGCAGTTCTTC.

This chain joins TRBV6-1 and TRBJ1-1; D is uncertain. Germline V gene lookup returns CDR1 MNHNS and CDR2 SASEGT. Trimming pared 4 bases from V and 0 bases from J, leaving 6 bases between. The CDR3 consists of 13 residues. DNA of the CDR3: TGTGCCAGCAGTGCAGTGGTGAACACTGAAGCTTTCTTT. It yields the protein CASSAVVNTEAFF.

This rearrangement joins TRBV7-9 to TRBJ1-4, with a tentative D call TRBD1 (6 bases). V lost 1 base, J lost 2 bases, and 8 bases lay in between. The CDR3 consists of 15 residues. Germline CDR1 is SEHNR and CDR2 is FQNEAQ (reference sequence). CDR3 nucleotides: TGTGCCAGCAGCTTAGACAGGGTCACTAATGAAAAACTGTTTTTT. This translates into CASSLDRVTNEKLFF. The full variable domain, in which reference TRBV7-9 and TRBJ1-4 provide the parts outside the CDR3, is DTGVSQNPRHKITKRGQNVTFRCDPISEHNRLYWYRQTLGQGPEFLTYFQNEAQLEKSRLLSDRFSAERPKGSFSTLEIQRTEQGDSAMYLCASSLDRVTNEKLFFGSGTQLSVL.

The V call is TRBV6-5, the J call TRBJ1-3, with D hard to call. Trimming shortened V by 1 base and J by 4 bases, and 11 bases separated the two germline ends. The CDR3 length is 15 residues. Germline lookup yields CDR1 MNHEY and CDR2 SVGAGI. The CDR3, as DNA: TGTGCCAGCAGTTACTTCCCAATTAGGGGAAACACCATATATTTT. This gives the protein CASSYFPIRGNTIYF.

The chain is built from TRBV19 and TRBJ2-5; perhaps TRBD1 as D (8 bases). Trimming took off 3 bases at V and 3 bases at J, with 11 bases between the two ends. The CDR3 is made up of 14 amino acids. Germline V gene sequence: CDR1 LNHDA, CDR2 SQIVND (reference sequence). The CDR3 DNA is TGTGCCAGTAGTATCACAGGGGGGGAAGAGACCCAGTACTTC. Translating gives CASSITGGEETQYF.

This chain joins TRBV6-1 and TRBJ2-6, with a weak D call TRBD2 (6 bases). V lost 3 bases and J 2 bases, leaving 14 bases between the germline ends. The CDR3 covers 17 residues. Germline values: CDR1 MNHNS, CDR2 SASEGT. The DNA for the CDR3 is TGTGCCAGCAGTGATCGGGGGAGTTACGCTGGGGCCAACGTCCTGACTTTC. Translating it yields CASSDRGSYAGANVLTF.

In this sample, this clone turned up a few times. CDR3 sequence reads: CASSEAYGSGFVQPQHF. In DNA, the CDR3 is TGTGCCAGCAGTGAAGCTTACGGTTCAGGGTTCGTTCAGCCCCAGCATTTT. This chain uses TRBV2 with TRBJ1-5; D possibly corresponds to TRBD1 (5 bases). This CDR3 has 17 amino acids. Germline CDR1 and CDR2: SNHLY and FYNNEI. Trimming cost V 0 bases and J 6 bases, with 18 bases left between them.

V is TRBV7-2 and J is TRBJ1-1; TRBD1 might be the D (5 bases). Per germline, CDR1 SGHTA and CDR2 FQGNSA. This CDR3 is 14 amino acids long. Trimming took 3 bases from V and 10 from J, leaving 18 bases between them. The CDR3 DNA reads as TGTGCCAGCAGCTTCCGCAACACAGGTCAGGGAGCTTTCTTT. Translating gives CASSFRNTGQGAFF. The entire variable domain, with the rest obtained from reference TRBV7-2 and TRBJ1-1, is as follows: GAGVSQSPSNKVTEKGKDVELRCDPISGHTALYWYRQSLGQGLEFLIYFQGNSAPDKSGLPSDRFSAERTGGSVSTLTIQRTQQEDSAVYLCASSFRNTGQGAFFGQGTRLTVV.

As DNA, the CDR3 is TGTGCCAGCAGCGTAGGGGGGAGGGGTCCTGGAAACACCATATATTTT. Encoded protein: CASSVGGRGPGNTIYF. The rearrangement uses TRBV9 and TRBJ1-3; D is perhaps TRBD1 (5 bases). V was clipped by 0 bases and J by 2 bases, with 12 bases between them. Germline CDR1 is SGDLS and CDR2 is YYNGEE. The CDR3 consists of 16 residues. Together with reference TRBV9 and TRBJ1-3, the CDR3 gives the full variable domain: DSGVTQTPKHLITATGQRVTLRCSPRSGDLSVYWYQQSLDQGLQFLIQYYNGEERAKGNILERFSAQQFPDLHSELNLSSLELGDSALYFCASSVGGRGPGNTIYFGEGSWLTVV.

CDR3 sequence: CASSDSMGQGAGELFF. The CDR3 region has the DNA TGTGCCAGCAGTGACTCGATGGGACAGGGAGCCGGGGAGCTGTTTTTT. The rearrangement uses TRBV6-4 and TRBJ2-2, with TRBD1 matching over 9 bases. The CDR3 contains 16 residues. In germline, CDR1 is MRHNA, CDR2 SNTAGT. The V and J ends lost 0 bases and 6 bases, in that order; junction bases with no gene match: 5.

J is TRBJ2-4 and V is TRBV14; D ambiguous. There are 18 residues in the CDR3. Trimming shortened V by 0 bases and J by 3 bases, and 18 bases separated the two germline ends. Germline lookup yields CDR1 SGHDN and CDR2 FVKESK. CDR3 sequence reads: CASSQEGETRLDKNIQYF. DNA for the CDR3: TGTGCCAGCAGCCAAGAAGGAGAGACACGGCTGGACAAAAACATTCAGTACTTC. The entire variable domain, with the rest obtained from reference TRBV14 and TRBJ2-4, is as follows: EAGVTQFPSHSVIEKGQTVTLRCDPISGHDNLYWYRRVMGKEIKFLLHFVKESKQDESGMPNNRFLAERTGGTYSTLKVQPAELEDSGVYFCASSQEGETRLDKNIQYFGAGTRLSVL.

V usage is TRBV27 and J usage is TRBJ2-1, with 7 bases fitting TRBD1. The CDR3 is made up of 16 amino acids. With V trimmed by 4 bases and J by 4 bases, 10 bases remained unmatched. Germline V gene sequence: CDR1 MNHEY, CDR2 SMNVEV (reference sequence). The CDR3 region has the DNA TGTGCCAGCAGTTCCCTCAGGGGGATTTTTTACAATGAGCAGTTCTTC. It is translated as CASSSLRGIFYNEQFF.